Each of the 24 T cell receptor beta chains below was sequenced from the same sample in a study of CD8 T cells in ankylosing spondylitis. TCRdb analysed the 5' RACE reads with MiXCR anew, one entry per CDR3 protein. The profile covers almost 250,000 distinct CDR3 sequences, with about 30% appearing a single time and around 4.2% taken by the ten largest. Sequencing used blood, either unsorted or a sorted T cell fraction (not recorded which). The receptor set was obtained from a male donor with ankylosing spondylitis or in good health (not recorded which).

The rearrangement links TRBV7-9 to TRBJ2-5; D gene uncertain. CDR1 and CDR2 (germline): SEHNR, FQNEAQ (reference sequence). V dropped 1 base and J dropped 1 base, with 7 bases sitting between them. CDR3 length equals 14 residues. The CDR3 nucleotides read TGTGCCAGCAGCTTAGAACCGGTCCAAGAGACCCAGTACTTC. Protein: CASSLEPVQETQYF.

Written as DNA, the CDR3 is TGTGCCAGCAGTTACGGCAGGTACACTGAAGCTTTCTTT. Translation: CASSYGRYTEAFF. The gene calls are TRBV6-5 and TRBJ1-1, with no clear D. CDR3 length equals 13 residues. Germline loops: CDR1 MNHEY, CDR2 SVGAGI. V lost 2 bases and J lost 3, with 7 bases in between.

The CDR3 DNA reads TGCAGTGCCAGAACCCCCGAAACTACCGAGCAGTACTTC. This translates into CSARTPETTEQYF. The rearrangement uses TRBV20-1 and TRBJ2-7; D uncertain. The CDR3 sequence is 13 residues long. Looked up from germline, CDR1 is DFQATT and CDR2 is SNEGSKA (reference sequence). Trimming shortened V by 6 bases and J by 6 bases, and 18 bases separated the two germline ends.

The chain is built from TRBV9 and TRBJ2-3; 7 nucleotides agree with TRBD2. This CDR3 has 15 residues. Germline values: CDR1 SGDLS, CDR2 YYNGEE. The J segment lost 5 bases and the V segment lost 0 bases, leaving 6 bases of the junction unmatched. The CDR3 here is CASSVVAGRGDTQYF. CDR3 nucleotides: TGTGCCAGCAGCGTAGTGGCGGGGAGGGGAGATACGCAGTATTTT.

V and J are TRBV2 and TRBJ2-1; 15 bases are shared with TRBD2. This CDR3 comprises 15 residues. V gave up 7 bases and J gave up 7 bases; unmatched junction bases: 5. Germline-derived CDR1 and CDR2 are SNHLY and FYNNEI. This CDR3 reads CASTRTSGGANEQFF. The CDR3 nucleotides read TGTGCCAGCACCAGGACTAGCGGGGGGGCAAATGAGCAGTTCTTC.

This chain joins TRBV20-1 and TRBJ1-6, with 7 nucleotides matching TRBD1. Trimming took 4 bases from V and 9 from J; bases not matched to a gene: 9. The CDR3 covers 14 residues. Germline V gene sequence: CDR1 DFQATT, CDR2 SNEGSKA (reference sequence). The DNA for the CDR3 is TGCAGTGCTACTAGCCAGACAGGGCGTTCACCCCTCCACTTT. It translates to CSATSQTGRSPLHF.

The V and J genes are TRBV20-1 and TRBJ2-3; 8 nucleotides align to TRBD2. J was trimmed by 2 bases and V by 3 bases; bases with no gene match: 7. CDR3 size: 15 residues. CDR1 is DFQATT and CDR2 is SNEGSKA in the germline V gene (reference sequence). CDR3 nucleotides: TGCAGTGCTAGGGCTAGCGGGCCCCCCACAGATACGCAGTATTTT. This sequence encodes CSARASGPPTDTQYF.

In nucleotides, the CDR3 is TGTGCCTCCTTTGGGGGCTACGAGCAGTACTTC. Amino acid sequence: CASFGGYEQYF. This chain joins TRBV30 and TRBJ2-7, with D possibly being TRBD1 or TRBD2 (5 bases each). The CDR3 length is 11 residues. Germline assignment: CDR1 GTSNPN and CDR2 SVGIG (reference sequence). Trimming pared 7 bases from V and 3 bases from J, leaving 10 bases between.

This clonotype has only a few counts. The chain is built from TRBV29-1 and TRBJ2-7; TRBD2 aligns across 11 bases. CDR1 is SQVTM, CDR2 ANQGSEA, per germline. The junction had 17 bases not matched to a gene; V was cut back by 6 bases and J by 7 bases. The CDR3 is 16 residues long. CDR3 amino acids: CSVLGYSGGDLREQYF. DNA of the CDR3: TGCAGCGTGTTAGGATATAGCGGGGGGGACCTTCGGGAGCAGTACTTC.

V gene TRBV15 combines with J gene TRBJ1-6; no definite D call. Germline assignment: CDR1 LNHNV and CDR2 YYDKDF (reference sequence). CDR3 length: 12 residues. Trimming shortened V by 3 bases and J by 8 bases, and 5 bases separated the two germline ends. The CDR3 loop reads CATSSWDSPLHF. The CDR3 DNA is TGTGCCACCAGCAGCTGGGATTCACCCCTCCACTTT.

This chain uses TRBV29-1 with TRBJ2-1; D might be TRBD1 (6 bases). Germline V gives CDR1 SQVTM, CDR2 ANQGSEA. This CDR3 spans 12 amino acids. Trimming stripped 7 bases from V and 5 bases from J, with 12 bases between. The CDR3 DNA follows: TGCAGCGCCCCGACAGGAGACAATGAGCAGTTCTTC. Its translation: CSAPTGDNEQFF.

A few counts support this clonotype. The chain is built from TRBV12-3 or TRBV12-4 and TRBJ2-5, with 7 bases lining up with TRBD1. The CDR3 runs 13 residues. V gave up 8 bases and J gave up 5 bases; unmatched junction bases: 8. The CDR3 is CASGDRVGETQYF. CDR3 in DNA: TGTGCCAGCGGAGACAGGGTCGGCGAGACCCAGTACTTC.

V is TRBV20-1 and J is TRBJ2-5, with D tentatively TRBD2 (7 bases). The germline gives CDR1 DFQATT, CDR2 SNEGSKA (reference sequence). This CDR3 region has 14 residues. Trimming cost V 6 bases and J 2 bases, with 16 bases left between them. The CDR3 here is CSAPQAGAQETQYF. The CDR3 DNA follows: TGCAGTGCGCCCCAGGCGGGGGCACAAGAGACCCAGTACTTC.

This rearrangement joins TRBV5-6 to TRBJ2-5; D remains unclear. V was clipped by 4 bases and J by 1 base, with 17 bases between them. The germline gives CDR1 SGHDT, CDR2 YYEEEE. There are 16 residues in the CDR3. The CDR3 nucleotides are TGTGCCAGCAGCCCCCTCCCGGAGCCACTCCAAGAGACCCAGTACTTC. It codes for CASSPLPEPLQETQYF.

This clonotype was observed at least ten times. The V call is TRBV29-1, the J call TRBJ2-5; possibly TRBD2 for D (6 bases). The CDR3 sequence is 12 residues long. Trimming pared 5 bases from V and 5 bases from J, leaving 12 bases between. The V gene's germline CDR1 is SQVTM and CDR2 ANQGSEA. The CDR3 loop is CSVCGVNETQYF. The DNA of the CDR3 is TGCAGCGTTTGCGGGGTAAATGAGACCCAGTACTTC.

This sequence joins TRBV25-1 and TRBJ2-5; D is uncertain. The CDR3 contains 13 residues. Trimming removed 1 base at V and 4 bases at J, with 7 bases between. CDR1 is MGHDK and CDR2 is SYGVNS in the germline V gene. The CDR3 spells CASSESFPETQYF. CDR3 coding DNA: TGTGCCAGCAGTGAATCCTTCCCAGAGACCCAGTACTTC.

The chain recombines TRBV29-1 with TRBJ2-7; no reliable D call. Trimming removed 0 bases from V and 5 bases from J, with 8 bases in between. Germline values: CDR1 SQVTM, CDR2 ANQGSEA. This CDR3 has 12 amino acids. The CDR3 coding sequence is TGCAGCGTTGAAGATCGATACAACGAGCAGTACTTC. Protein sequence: CSVEDRYNEQYF.

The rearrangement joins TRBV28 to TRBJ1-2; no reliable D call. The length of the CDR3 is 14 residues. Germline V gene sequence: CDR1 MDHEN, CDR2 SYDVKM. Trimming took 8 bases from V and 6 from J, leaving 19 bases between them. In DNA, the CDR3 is TGTGCCAGCTACCCGCTTTACCCTTTTGATGGCTACACCTTC. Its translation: CASYPLYPFDGYTF.

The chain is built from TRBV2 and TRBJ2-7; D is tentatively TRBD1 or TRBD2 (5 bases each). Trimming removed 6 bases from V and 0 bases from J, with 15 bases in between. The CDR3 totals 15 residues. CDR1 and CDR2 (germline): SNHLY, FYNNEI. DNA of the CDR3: TGTGCCAGCAGGGGGACCTTACGTAGCTCCTACGAGCAGTACTTC. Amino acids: CASRGTLRSSYEQYF.

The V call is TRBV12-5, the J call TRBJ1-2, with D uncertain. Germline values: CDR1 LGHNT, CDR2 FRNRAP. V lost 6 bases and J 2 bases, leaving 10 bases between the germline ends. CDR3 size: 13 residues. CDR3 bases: TGTGCTAGTGGCACCACAGAGAACTATGGCTACACCTTC. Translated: CASGTTENYGYTF.

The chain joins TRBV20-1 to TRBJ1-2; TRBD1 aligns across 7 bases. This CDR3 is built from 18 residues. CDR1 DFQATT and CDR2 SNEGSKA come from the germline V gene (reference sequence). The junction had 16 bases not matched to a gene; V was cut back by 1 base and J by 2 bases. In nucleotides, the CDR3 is TGCAGTGCTAGAGTTCGGACGGCACACCAGGGGGTCAACTATGGCTACACCTTC. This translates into CSARVRTAHQGVNYGYTF.

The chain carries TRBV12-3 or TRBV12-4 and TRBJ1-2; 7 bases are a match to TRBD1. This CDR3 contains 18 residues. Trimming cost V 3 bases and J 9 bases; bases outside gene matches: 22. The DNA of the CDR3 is TGTGCCAGCAGTTTTGTCCGATCCGATCCTGACAGGGCCGGCCGCTACACCTTC. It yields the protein CASSFVRSDPDRAGRYTF.

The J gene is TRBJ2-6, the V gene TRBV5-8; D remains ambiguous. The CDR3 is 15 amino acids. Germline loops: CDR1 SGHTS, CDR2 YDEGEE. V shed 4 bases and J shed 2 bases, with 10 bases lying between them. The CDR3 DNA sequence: TGTGCCAGCAGCACACTATCCACTGGGGCCAACGTCCTGACTTTC. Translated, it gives CASSTLSTGANVLTF.

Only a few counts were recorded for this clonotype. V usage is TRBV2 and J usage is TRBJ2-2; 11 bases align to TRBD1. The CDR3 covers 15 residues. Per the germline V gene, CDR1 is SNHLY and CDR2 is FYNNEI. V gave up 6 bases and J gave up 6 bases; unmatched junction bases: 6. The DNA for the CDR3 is TGTGCCAGCAGAGGGACAGGGGGTAGAGCCGGGGAGCTGTTTTTT. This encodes CASRGTGGRAGELFF.